This is a list of T cell receptor beta chains from one sample in a study of T-cell memory formation after mild COVID-19. TCRdb itself ran the 5' RACE reads through MiXCR, one entry per CDR3 protein. The sample includes over 450,000 distinct CDR3 sequences, around 21% seen only once; the top ten take around 12%. The sequencing input was PBMCs or a T cell subset sorted from them (not recorded which). The receptors come from an adult woman who had mild COVID-19 (a few samples of this study predate the infection). Cell type and time point are not known. Both conserved end residues are part of each CDR3. Each record gives: D gene, CDR3 length, clone size, J gene, V gene, CDR3 protein, CDR3 DNA. A D gene is named only where the DNA matches it firmly. Some rows have no size entry. The others give once, few or many, or a class for an expanded clone.

>-|15|few|TRBJ2-2|TRBV10-3
CAISGGKLNTGELFF
TGTGCCATCAGTGGGGGGAAACTGAACACCGGGGAGCTGTTTTTT
>-|13|-|TRBJ2-3|TRBV28
CASSLEVTDTQYF
TGTGCCAGCAGTTTAGAGGTCACAGATACGCAGTATTTT
>-|15|few|TRBJ2-1|TRBV15
CATSRVSARGNEQFF
TGTGCCACCAGCAGAGTGTCGGCCAGGGGCAATGAGCAGTTCTTC
>TRBD1|17|-|TRBJ2-1|TRBV14
CASSQGSGTGSHNEQFF
TGTGCCAGCAGCCAAGGATCCGGGACAGGGTCCCACAATGAGCAGTTCTTC
>TRBD1|13|-|TRBJ2-1|TRBV14
CASSQIPGQGLFF
TGTGCCAGCAGCCAGATACCGGGACAGGGGCTCTTCTTC
>TRBD1|14|-|TRBJ2-2|TRBV28
CATLGQGGSGELFF
TGTGCCACCTTAGGACAGGGGGGAAGCGGGGAGCTGTTTTTT
>-|15|-|TRBJ2-2|TRBV18
CASSPSRADTGELFF
TGTGCCAGCTCACCGTCCAGGGCGGACACCGGGGAGCTGTTTTTT
>TRBD2|16|-|TRBJ2-1|TRBV7-6
CASSGLADTNNNEQFF
TGTGCCAGCAGCGGACTAGCCGACACGAATAACAATGAGCAGTTCTTC
>-|13|-|TRBJ2-1|TRBV18
CASSSGQSDEQFF
TGTGCCAGCTCAAGCGGACAGTCCGATGAGCAGTTCTTC
>TRBD1|16|-|TRBJ2-1|TRBV27
CAISFYDPPGQAEQFF
TGTGCCATCAGTTTCTACGATCCACCCGGACAGGCCGAGCAGTTCTTC
>-|12|-|TRBJ2-1|TRBV11-2
CASLDSGNEQFF
TGTGCCTCCCTGGACTCCGGCAATGAGCAGTTCTTC
>-|17|once|TRBJ2-5|TRBV5-5
CASSPGPWARGQETQYF
TGTGCCAGCAGCCCGGGCCCGTGGGCGCGGGGCCAAGAGACCCAGTACTTC
>-|16|-|TRBJ1-1|TRBV10-3
CAITPHERFMNTEAFF
TGTGCCATCACCCCCCACGAGAGATTTATGAACACTGAAGCTTTCTTT
>TRBD1|15|few|TRBJ2-2|TRBV6-5
CASSLDRALAGELFF
TGTGCCAGCAGTCTGGACAGGGCATTGGCCGGGGAGCTGTTTTTT
>-|12|-|TRBJ1-6|TRBV27
CASSFPSSPLHF
TGTGCCAGCAGTTTCCCCAGTTCACCCCTCCACTTT
>-|16|few|TRBJ1-2|TRBV12-3/TRBV12-4
CASSFEDSYLNYGYTF
TGTGCCAGCAGTTTCGAGGACAGCTACCTTAACTATGGCTACACCTTC
>-|17|-|TRBJ2-7|TRBV6-5
CASSYSGGGLTAGEQYF
TGTGCCAGCAGTTACTCCGGTGGCGGCCTAACGGCTGGCGAGCAGTACTTC
>TRBD2|15|few|TRBJ2-1|TRBV15
CATSRGGGSGNEQFF
TGTGCCACCAGCAGAGGGGGCGGGAGTGGGAATGAGCAGTTCTTC
>-|17|many|TRBJ1-2|TRBV20-1
CSARVVGSLGLLRGYTF
TGCAGTGCTAGAGTTGTGGGCTCTCTGGGCCTCCTCCGGGGCTACACCTTC
>-|17|-|TRBJ1-5|TRBV7-8
CASRFVAGGREHQPQHF
TGTGCCAGCAGATTTGTCGCCGGGGGCAGGGAACATCAGCCCCAGCATTTT
>-|11|few|TRBJ1-2|TRBV6-5
CASKLGYGYTF
TGTGCCAGCAAACTGGGCTATGGCTACACCTTC
>-|14|few|TRBJ2-3|TRBV24-1
CATSDTSVGDTQYF
TGTGCCACCAGTGACACTTCCGTTGGAGATACGCAGTATTTT
>-|13|-|TRBJ2-5|TRBV11-2
CASRPPDRETQYF
TGTGCCAGCAGGCCTCCGGACAGAGAGACCCAGTACTTC
>TRBD1|15|-|TRBJ1-4|TRBV9
CASTPSGTGREKLFF
TGTGCCAGCACCCCCAGCGGGACAGGGCGAGAAAAACTGTTTTTT
>-|15|-|TRBJ1-1|TRBV6-5
CASSYEGGRMAEAFF
TGTGCCAGCAGTTACGAGGGGGGGCGCATGGCTGAAGCTTTCTTT
>-|15|-|TRBJ2-7|TRBV6-5
CASSYGGHLHYEQYF
TGTGCCAGCAGTTACGGCGGACACCTACACTACGAGCAGTACTTC
>TRBD1|15|once|TRBJ1-1|TRBV11-2
CASSSKGTGNTEAFF
TGTGCCAGCAGCTCTAAGGGGACAGGGAACACTGAAGCTTTCTTT
>-|17|few|TRBJ2-1|TRBV5-1
CASSLRGRGSLRNEQFF
TGCGCCAGCAGCTTGAGGGGCCGGGGGTCCCTTCGGAATGAGCAGTTCTTC
>-|14|few|TRBJ2-3|TRBV24-1
CATSDSLGPDTQYF
TGTGCCACCAGTGATTCCCTCGGGCCAGATACGCAGTATTTT
>-|13|many|TRBJ2-5|TRBV7-9
CASSFYSAETQYF
TGTGCCAGCAGCTTCTACAGCGCCGAGACCCAGTACTTC
>TRBD1|19|-|TRBJ1-1|TRBV15
CATSRDRWGKTGLNTEAFF
TGTGCCACCAGCAGAGATCGTTGGGGTAAGACAGGGCTGAACACTGAAGCTTTCTTT
>TRBD2|15|few|TRBJ2-5|TRBV24-1
CATSQAGGMGETQYF
TGTGCCACCAGTCAAGCGGGAGGGATGGGAGAGACCCAGTACTTC
>-|16|few|TRBJ2-7|TRBV4-2
CASSLYSLGGTYEQYF
TGTGCCAGCAGCCTCTATTCGTTGGGGGGCACCTACGAGCAGTACTTC
>TRBD2|17|many|TRBJ2-2|TRBV20-1
CSARVSSGRPDTGELFF
TGCAGTGCTAGAGTTTCAAGCGGGAGGCCGGACACCGGGGAGCTGTTTTTT
>TRBD2|18|few|TRBJ2-1|TRBV12-3/TRBV12-4
CASRPLAGGPRSYNEQFF
TGTGCCAGCAGGCCATTAGCGGGAGGGCCGCGCTCCTACAATGAGCAGTTCTTC
>TRBD1|15|-|TRBJ2-1|TRBV6-5
CASSPGTGTYNEQFF
TGTGCCAGCAGTCCCGGGACAGGGACTTACAATGAGCAGTTCTTC
>-|10|-|TRBJ1-6|TRBV14
CASSQVTLHF
TGTGCCAGCAGCCAAGTTACCCTCCACTTT
>TRBD2|16|-|TRBJ2-7|TRBV4-2
CASSQDAAGAAYEQYF
TGTGCCAGCAGCCAAGATGCAGCGGGGGCCGCCTACGAGCAGTACTTC
>-|16|few|TRBJ2-1|TRBV7-2
CASSISGGSSYNEQFF
TGTGCCAGCAGCATTAGCGGAGGGAGCTCCTACAATGAGCAGTTCTTC
>TRBD1|13|-|TRBJ1-2|TRBV5-6
CASSRDRGGGYTF
TGTGCCAGCAGTCGTGACAGGGGCGGTGGCTACACCTTC